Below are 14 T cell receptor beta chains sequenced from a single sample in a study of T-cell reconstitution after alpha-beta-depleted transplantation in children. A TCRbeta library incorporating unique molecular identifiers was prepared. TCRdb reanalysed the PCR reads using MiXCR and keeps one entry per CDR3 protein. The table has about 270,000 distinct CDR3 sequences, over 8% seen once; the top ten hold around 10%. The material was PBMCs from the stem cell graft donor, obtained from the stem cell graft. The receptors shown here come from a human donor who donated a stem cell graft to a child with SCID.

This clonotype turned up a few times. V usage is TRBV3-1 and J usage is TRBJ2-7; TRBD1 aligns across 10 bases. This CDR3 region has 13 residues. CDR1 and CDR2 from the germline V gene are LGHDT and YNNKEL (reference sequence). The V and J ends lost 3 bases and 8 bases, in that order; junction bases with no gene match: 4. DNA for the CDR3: TGTGCCAGCAGCCAGGGACAGGGGAACCAGCAGTACTTC. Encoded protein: CASSQGQGNQQYF.

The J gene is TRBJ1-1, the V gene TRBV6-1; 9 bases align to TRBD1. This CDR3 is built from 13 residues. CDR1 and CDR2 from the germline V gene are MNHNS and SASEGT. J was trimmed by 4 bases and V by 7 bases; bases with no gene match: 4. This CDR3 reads CASKTGGATEAFF. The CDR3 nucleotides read TGTGCCAGCAAGACAGGGGGGGCCACTGAAGCTTTCTTT.

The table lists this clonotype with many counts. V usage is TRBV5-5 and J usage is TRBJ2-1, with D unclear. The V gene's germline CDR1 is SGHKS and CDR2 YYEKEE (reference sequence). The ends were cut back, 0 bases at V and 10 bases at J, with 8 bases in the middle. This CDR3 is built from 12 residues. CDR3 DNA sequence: TGTGCCAGCAGCTTGGGCCGGAGCGAGCAGTTCTTC. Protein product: CASSLGRSEQFF.

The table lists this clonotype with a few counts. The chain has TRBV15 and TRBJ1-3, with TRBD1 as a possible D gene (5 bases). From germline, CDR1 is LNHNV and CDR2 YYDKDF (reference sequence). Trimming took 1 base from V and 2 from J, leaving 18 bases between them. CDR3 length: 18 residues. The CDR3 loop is CATSRVVGASSAGNTIYF. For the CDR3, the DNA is TGTGCCACCAGCAGAGTCGTAGGGGCGAGCTCGGCTGGAAACACCATATATTTT.

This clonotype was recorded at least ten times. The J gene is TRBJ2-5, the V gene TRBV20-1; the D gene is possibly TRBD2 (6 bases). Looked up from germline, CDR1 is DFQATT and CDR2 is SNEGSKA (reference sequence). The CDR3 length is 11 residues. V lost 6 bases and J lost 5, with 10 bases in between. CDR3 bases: TGCAGTGCACTGGAGGGGGAGACCCAGTACTTC. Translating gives CSALEGETQYF.

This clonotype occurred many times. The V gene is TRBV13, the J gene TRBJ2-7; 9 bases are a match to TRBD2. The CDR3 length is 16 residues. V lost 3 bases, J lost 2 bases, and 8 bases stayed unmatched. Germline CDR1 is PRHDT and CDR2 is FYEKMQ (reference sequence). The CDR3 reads CASSLSPSGETYEQYF. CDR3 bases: TGTGCCAGCAGCTTGAGTCCTAGCGGGGAGACCTACGAGCAGTACTTC.

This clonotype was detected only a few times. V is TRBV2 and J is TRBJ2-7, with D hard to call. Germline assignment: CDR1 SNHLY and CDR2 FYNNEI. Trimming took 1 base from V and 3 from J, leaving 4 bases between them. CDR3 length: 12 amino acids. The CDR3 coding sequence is TGTGCCAGCAGTGAAGGGAACTACGAGCAGTACTTC. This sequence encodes CASSEGNYEQYF.

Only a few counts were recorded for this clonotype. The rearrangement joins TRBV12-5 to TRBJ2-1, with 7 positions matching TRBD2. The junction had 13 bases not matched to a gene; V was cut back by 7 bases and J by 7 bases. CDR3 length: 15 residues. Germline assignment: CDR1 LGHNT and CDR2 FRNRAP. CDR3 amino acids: CASAPGGGVRNEQFF. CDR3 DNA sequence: TGTGCTAGTGCCCCCGGTGGGGGGGTGAGGAATGAGCAGTTCTTC.

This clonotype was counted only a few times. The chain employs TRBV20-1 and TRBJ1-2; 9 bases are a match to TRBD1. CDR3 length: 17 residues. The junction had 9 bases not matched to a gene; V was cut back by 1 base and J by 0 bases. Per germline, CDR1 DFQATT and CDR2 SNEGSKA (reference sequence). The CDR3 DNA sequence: TGCAGTGCTAGAGTTTGGGGACAGGGCCCCACTAACTATGGCTACACCTTC. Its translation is CSARVWGQGPTNYGYTF.

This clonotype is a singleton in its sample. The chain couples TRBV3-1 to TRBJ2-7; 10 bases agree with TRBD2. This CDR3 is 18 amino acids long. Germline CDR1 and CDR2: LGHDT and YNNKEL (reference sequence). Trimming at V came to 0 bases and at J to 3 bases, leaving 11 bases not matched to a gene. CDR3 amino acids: CASSQDGLAGAPNYEQYF. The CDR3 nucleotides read TGTGCCAGCAGCCAAGATGGGCTAGCGGGGGCCCCAAACTACGAGCAGTACTTC.

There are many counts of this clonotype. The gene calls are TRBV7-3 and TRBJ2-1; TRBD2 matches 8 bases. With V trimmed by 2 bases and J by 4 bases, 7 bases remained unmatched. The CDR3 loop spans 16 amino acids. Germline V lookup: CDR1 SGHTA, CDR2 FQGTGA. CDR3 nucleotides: TGTGCCAGCAGCTTAGATATCGGGGGGGAGTACAATGAGCAGTTCTTC. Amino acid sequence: CASSLDIGGEYNEQFF.

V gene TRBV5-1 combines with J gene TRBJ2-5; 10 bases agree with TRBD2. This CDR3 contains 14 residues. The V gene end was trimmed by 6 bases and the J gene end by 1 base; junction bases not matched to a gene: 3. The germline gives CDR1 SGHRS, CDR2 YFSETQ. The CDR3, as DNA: TGCGCCAGCAACTTAGCGGGGGGCCAAGAGACCCAGTACTTC. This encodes CASNLAGGQETQYF.

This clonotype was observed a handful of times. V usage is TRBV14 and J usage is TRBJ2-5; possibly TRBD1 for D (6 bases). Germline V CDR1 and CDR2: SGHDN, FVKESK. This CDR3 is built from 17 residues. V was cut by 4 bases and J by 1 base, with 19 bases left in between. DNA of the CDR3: TGTGCCAGCAGCCCCCCCGGCAGGGGCCTTTCCCAAGAGACCCAGTACTTC. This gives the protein CASSPPGRGLSQETQYF.

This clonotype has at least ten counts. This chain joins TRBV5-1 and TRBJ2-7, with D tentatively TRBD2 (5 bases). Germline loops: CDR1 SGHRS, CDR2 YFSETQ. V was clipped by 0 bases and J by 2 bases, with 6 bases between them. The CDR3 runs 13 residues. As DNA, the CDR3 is TGCGCCAGCAGCTTGGCGGGAACCTACGAGCAGTACTTC. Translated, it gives CASSLAGTYEQYF. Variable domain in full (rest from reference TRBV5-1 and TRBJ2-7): KAGVTQTPRYLIKTRGQQVTLSCSPISGHRSVSWYQQTPGQGLQFLFEYFSETQRNKGNFPGRFSGRQFSNSRSEMNVSTLELGDSALYLCASSLAGTYEQYFGPGTRLTVT.